This note documents a single T cell receptor (beta chain) sequence. Using immunoSEQ multiplex PCR, the repertoire was profiled, and TCRdb retains in-frame clones only, with some absent. The table includes nearly 300,000 clones, around 92% detected once. The sample comes from a study of blood T cell repertoires in COVID-19. Study context: PBMCs, B-cell-depleted T cells, or T cells provided the cDNA or gDNA that made up the material.

The CDR3 has 16 residues. The V end was cut by 1 base, the J end by 6 bases, with 19 bases between. Per the germline V gene, CDR1 is LNHDA and CDR2 is SQIVND (reference sequence). This chain joins TRBV19 and TRBJ2-7; D is possibly TRBD2 (6 bases). Specimen: PBMCs or T cells enriched from blood (not recorded which). The TCR sequence derives from a woman between 50 and 59 years old who had been exposed to COVID-19. This CDR3 is CASSIGWGVEDCEQYF. Written as DNA, the CDR3 is TGTGCCAGTAGTATAGGTTGGGGGGTCGAGGACTGCGAGCAGTACTTC.